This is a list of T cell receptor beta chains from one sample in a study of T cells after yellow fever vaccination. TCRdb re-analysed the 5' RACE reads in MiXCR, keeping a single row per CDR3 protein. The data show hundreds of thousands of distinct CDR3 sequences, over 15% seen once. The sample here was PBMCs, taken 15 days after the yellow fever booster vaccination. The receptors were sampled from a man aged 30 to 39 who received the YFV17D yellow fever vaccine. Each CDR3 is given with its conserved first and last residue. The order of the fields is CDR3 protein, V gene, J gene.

CDR3 protein: CASSVDQREETQYF
V gene: TRBV9
J gene: TRBJ2-5

CDR3 protein: CASRVAAQNTGELFF
V gene: TRBV5-1
J gene: TRBJ2-2

CDR3 protein: CASDSSGRNEQFF
V gene: TRBV18
J gene: TRBJ2-1

CDR3 protein: CASSPRSGAPGELFF
V gene: TRBV9
J gene: TRBJ2-2

CDR3 protein: CSVVTGENNEQFF
V gene: TRBV29-1
J gene: TRBJ2-1

CDR3 protein: CASSNRDGEQFF
V gene: TRBV9
J gene: TRBJ2-1

CDR3 protein: CSAVRDSNVEAFF
V gene: TRBV20-1
J gene: TRBJ1-1

CDR3 protein: CASSPPNRESYEQYF
V gene: TRBV7-9
J gene: TRBJ2-7

CDR3 protein: CASSLGSLGTDTQYF
V gene: TRBV12-3/TRBV12-4
J gene: TRBJ2-3

CDR3 protein: CATSDFGTAQYF
V gene: TRBV24-1
J gene: TRBJ2-3

CDR3 protein: CASSLGGALDTQYF
V gene: TRBV12-3/TRBV12-4
J gene: TRBJ2-3

CDR3 protein: CASTWTAATDTQYF
V gene: TRBV6-1
J gene: TRBJ2-3

CDR3 protein: CAISPSGRRNEQFF
V gene: TRBV10-3
J gene: TRBJ2-1

CDR3 protein: CSALRLSSVGEQFF
V gene: TRBV29-1
J gene: TRBJ2-1

CDR3 protein: CASSPRAKTSLGSYEQYF
V gene: TRBV5-1
J gene: TRBJ2-7

CDR3 protein: CASSIPGTGKSYEQYF
V gene: TRBV6-2/TRBV6-3
J gene: TRBJ2-7

CDR3 protein: CASSSVVSGTRRELFF
V gene: TRBV12-3/TRBV12-4
J gene: TRBJ2-2

CDR3 protein: CASSEGTSGRYNEQFF
V gene: TRBV6-1
J gene: TRBJ2-1

CDR3 protein: CASSAHGTNYGYTF
V gene: TRBV2
J gene: TRBJ1-2

CDR3 protein: CASSFSYSEQFF
V gene: TRBV11-2
J gene: TRBJ2-1

CDR3 protein: CSARLAGVETQYF
V gene: TRBV20-1
J gene: TRBJ2-5

CDR3 protein: CASSSAGAPGANVLTF
V gene: TRBV28
J gene: TRBJ2-6

CDR3 protein: CASSVGGGPNGEQFF
V gene: TRBV9
J gene: TRBJ2-1

CDR3 protein: CASRPSGNTGELFF
V gene: TRBV14
J gene: TRBJ2-2

CDR3 protein: CASANGETQYF
V gene: TRBV6-5
J gene: TRBJ2-5

CDR3 protein: CATRGTSGREIEQFF
V gene: TRBV5-4
J gene: TRBJ2-1

CDR3 protein: CASRELTGELFF
V gene: TRBV5-1
J gene: TRBJ2-2

CDR3 protein: CASRATGAQETQYF
V gene: TRBV19
J gene: TRBJ2-5

CDR3 protein: CASSQGLAGRQETQYF
V gene: TRBV3-1
J gene: TRBJ2-5

CDR3 protein: CASSDRGANYGYTF
V gene: TRBV2
J gene: TRBJ1-2

CDR3 protein: CATSPGRATNEKLFF
V gene: TRBV24-1
J gene: TRBJ1-4

CDR3 protein: CASSPQWGSDGYTF
V gene: TRBV27
J gene: TRBJ1-2

CDR3 protein: CASSLVSATGELFF
V gene: TRBV7-2
J gene: TRBJ2-2

CDR3 protein: CASSQLAGYNEQFF
V gene: TRBV14
J gene: TRBJ2-1

CDR3 protein: CASSAEGVGSYNEQFF
V gene: TRBV27
J gene: TRBJ2-1

CDR3 protein: CASSASRGAGSPLHF
V gene: TRBV7-9
J gene: TRBJ1-6

CDR3 protein: CASSLAIITVNTEAFF
V gene: TRBV5-1
J gene: TRBJ1-1

CDR3 protein: CASTGTSPTDTQYF
V gene: TRBV2
J gene: TRBJ2-3

CDR3 protein: CASSAPGRGTQETQYF
V gene: TRBV6-2/TRBV6-3
J gene: TRBJ2-5

CDR3 protein: CSGGRAADTQYF
V gene: TRBV29-1
J gene: TRBJ2-3

CDR3 protein: CASSQGLAGQFF
V gene: TRBV14
J gene: TRBJ2-1

CDR3 protein: CSARPTSGGTYEQYF
V gene: TRBV20-1
J gene: TRBJ2-7